What follows are 23 T cell receptor beta chains derived from one specimen sequenced in a study of cytomegalovirus exposure and HLA in healthy donors. It was with 60 Vbeta and 13 Jbeta primers that the PCR ran. The assay was immunoSEQ multiplex PCR, and TCRdb's table has in-frame clones only and misses some. The table shows around 150,000 clones, with 60% to 80% occurring only once. Sequencing was carried out using PBMCs. The source of these receptors is a man aged 30-40 years in good health and CMV-seronegative.

The chain links TRBV29-1 to TRBJ2-1, with TRBD1 matching over 9 bases. The CDR3 has 12 amino acids. Germline trimming cut 4 bases from V and 5 bases from J; bases unmatched to any gene: 0. The germline gives CDR1 SQVTM, CDR2 ANQGSEA. DNA of the CDR3: TGCAGCGTTGGGGACAGGGACAATGAGCAGTTCTTC. Translating it yields CSVGDRDNEQFF.

This clone was counted between two and nine times. The chain has TRBV6-5 and TRBJ1-3; D gene unclear. V gave up 6 bases and J gave up 0 bases, with 9 bases separating them. This CDR3 has 14 residues. CDR1 and CDR2 (germline): MNHEY, SVGAGI. This chain's CDR3 is CASRRESSGNTIYF. CDR3 DNA: TGTGCCAGCAGGCGGGAGAGCTCTGGAAACACCATATATTTT.

This clone was detected once. This rearrangement joins TRBV2 to TRBJ2-7; 10 bases agree with TRBD1. The V and J ends lost 11 bases and 6 bases, in that order; junction bases with no gene match: 10. In germline, CDR1 is SNHLY, CDR2 FYNNEI. The CDR3 consists of 13 residues. CDR3 loop: CAGAGTGAAEQYF. Here the CDR3 DNA reads TGTGCCGGCGCCGGGACAGGGGCTGCCGAGCAGTACTTC.

The V gene is TRBV11-3, the J gene TRBJ2-5; 10 bases align to TRBD2. This CDR3 region has 16 residues. The germline gives CDR1 SGHNT, CDR2 YENEEA. V dropped 1 base and J dropped 1; count of bases not matched to a gene: 3. CDR3 in DNA: TGTGCCAGCAGCTTAGGGCGGACTAGCGGCCAAGAGACCCAGTACTTC. Protein product: CASSLGRTSGQETQYF.

The V and J genes are TRBV9 and TRBJ1-1; D unresolved. Germline CDR1 is SGDLS and CDR2 is YYNGEE. The ends were cut back, 5 bases at V and 5 bases at J, with 13 bases in the middle. The CDR3 totals 13 residues. CDR3 protein: CASSAHRGTEAFF. In nucleotides, the CDR3 is TGTGCCAGCAGTGCCCACAGAGGGACTGAAGCTTTCTTT. The whole variable domain, filled in from reference TRBV9 and TRBJ1-1, reads DSGVTQTPKHLITATGQRVTLRCSPRSGDLSVYWYQQSLDQGLQFLIQYYNGEERAKGNILERFSAQQFPDLHSELNLSSLELGDSALYFCASSAHRGTEAFFGQGTRLTVV.

This clone has only a few counts. The chain combines TRBV5-8 with TRBJ1-4; weak D call: TRBD1 (5 bases). Germline V gene sequence: CDR1 SGHTS, CDR2 YDEGEE. This CDR3 is built from 14 residues. The germline V and J ends were trimmed by 4 bases and 8 bases, with 15 bases remaining between them. CDR3 amino acids: CASSGLDRGEKLFF. The DNA of the CDR3 is TGTGCCAGCAGCGGTTTAGACCGGGGGGAAAAACTGTTTTTT. The full variable domain, in which reference TRBV5-8 and TRBJ1-4 provide the parts outside the CDR3, is EAGVTQSPTHLIKTRGQQATLRCSPISGHTSVYWYQQALGLGLQFLLWYDEGEERNRGNFPPRFSGRQFPNYSSELNVNALELEDSALYLCASSGLDRGEKLFFGSGTQLSVL.

Note on this clone: One end of the junction fails to match germline, which may point to a read error. The rearrangement uses TRBV7-9 and TRBJ2-7; weak D call: TRBD1 (6 bases). There are 12 residues in the CDR3. Germline CDR1 SEHNR, CDR2 FQNEAQ (reference sequence). Here the CDR3 DNA reads TGTTCCAGCACCCGGACAGCCTACGAGCAGTACTTC. Translating gives CSSTRTAYEQYF.

This chain joins TRBV5-1 and TRBJ2-5; D not resolved. Trimming pared 0 bases from V and 11 bases from J, leaving 14 bases between. Germline CDR1 and CDR2: SGHRS and YFSETQ. The CDR3 loop spans 13 amino acids. The DNA of the CDR3 is TGCGCCAGCAGCTTGGGGCTAGAAGGAGAGCAGTACTTC. This encodes CASSLGLEGEQYF.

This chain joins TRBV4-1 and TRBJ2-1, with 10 bases fitting TRBD2. The J segment lost 9 bases and the V segment lost 4 bases, leaving 9 bases of the junction unmatched. This CDR3 comprises 15 residues. Germline-derived CDR1 and CDR2 are MGHRA and YSYEKL. The CDR3 region is CASSPLAGAGAEQFF. CDR3 DNA: TGCGCCAGCAGCCCCCTAGCGGGAGCTGGGGCTGAGCAGTTCTTC.

The chain uses TRBV7-2 and TRBJ2-3; 8 bases map to TRBD2. Germline CDR1 reads SGHTA; CDR2 reads FQGNSA. The ends lost 1 base at V and 1 base at J; junction bases unmatched: 1. The CDR3 sequence is 15 residues long. CDR3 coding DNA: TGTGCCAGCAGCTTAGGTAGCGGGGGCACAGATACGCAGTATTTT. Its translation: CASSLGSGGTDTQYF. The variable domain in full, with the rest retrieved from reference TRBV7-2 and TRBJ2-3, is GAGVSQSPSNKVTEKGKDVELRCDPISGHTALYWYRQSLGQGLEFLIYFQGNSAPDKSGLPSDRFSAERTGGSVSTLTIQRTQQEDSAVYLCASSLGSGGTDTQYFGPGTRLTVL.

V usage is TRBV7-8 and J usage is TRBJ1-3; 12 bases agree with TRBD1. Germline CDR1 is SGHVS and CDR2 is FQNEAQ. The CDR3 spans 20 residues. Germline trimming cut 2 bases from V and 4 bases from J; bases unmatched to any gene: 15. In DNA, the CDR3 is TGTGCCAGCAGCTTAACAATGACTCCGGGACAGGGGGCGGGAGGAAACACCATATATTTT. Residues: CASSLTMTPGQGAGGNTIYF.

This chain connects TRBV5-1 to TRBJ2-7, with TRBD1 matching over 7 bases. Trimming at V came to 4 bases and at J to 0 bases, leaving 13 bases not matched to a gene. This CDR3 has 17 residues. Germline CDR1 is SGHRS and CDR2 is YFSETQ. The CDR3, as DNA: TGCGCCAGCAGCCGTGGAGTACAGGGGATTTACTCCTACGAGCAGTACTTC. This codes for CASSRGVQGIYSYEQYF.

The V and J genes are TRBV19 and TRBJ2-1, with TRBD2 matching over 9 bases. The CDR3 length is 14 residues. Germline-derived CDR1 and CDR2 are LNHDA and SQIVND (reference sequence). Unmatched junction bases numbered 5, after V lost 3 bases and J lost 8 bases. The CDR3 here is CASSILAGYDEQFF. CDR3 nucleotides: TGTGCCAGTAGTATCCTAGCGGGGTACGATGAGCAGTTCTTC.

The gene calls are TRBV13 and TRBJ2-1; 10 bases are a match to TRBD2. The CDR3 is made up of 24 amino acids. J was trimmed by 0 bases and V by 5 bases; bases with no gene match: 28. The germline V gene has CDR1 PRHDT and CDR2 FYEKMQ (reference sequence). The CDR3 spells CASSATDRNQAGGHNPSSYNEQFF. In DNA form, the CDR3 reads TGTGCCAGCAGCGCTACCGACAGGAACCAAGCGGGAGGGCACAACCCTAGCTCCTACAATGAGCAGTTCTTC.

The V gene is TRBV30, the J gene TRBJ2-5; possible D gene TRBD2, 6 bases. The CDR3 runs to 13 residues. V was clipped by 5 bases and J by 7 bases, with 17 bases between them. CDR1 and CDR2 (germline): GTSNPN, SVGIG (reference sequence). The CDR3 sequence is CAWGGAPYVTQYF. The CDR3 region has the DNA TGTGCCTGGGGCGGGGCCCCTTATGTGACCCAGTACTTC.

The chain recombines TRBV7-9 with TRBJ1-5; D gene uncertain. This CDR3 has 15 amino acids. Trimming left V 1 base short and J 1 base short, with 8 bases between. Germline lookup yields CDR1 SEHNR and CDR2 FQNEAQ (reference sequence). The CDR3 region has the DNA TGTGCCAGCAGCTTAGGAGCGGGGAGCAATCAGCCCCAGCATTTT. This sequence encodes CASSLGAGSNQPQHF. The full variable domain, completed using reference TRBV7-9 and TRBJ1-5, is DTGVSQNPRHKITKRGQNVTFRCDPISEHNRLYWYRQTLGQGPEFLTYFQNEAQLEKSRLLSDRFSAERPKGSFSTLEIQRTEQGDSAMYLCASSLGAGSNQPQHFGDGTRLSIL.

This chain uses TRBV11-2 with TRBJ2-5; 8 bases are shared with TRBD1. CDR1 is SGHAT and CDR2 is FQNNGV in the germline V gene. The CDR3 totals 12 residues. The J segment lost 5 bases and the V segment lost 8 bases, leaving 4 bases of the junction unmatched. The CDR3 coding sequence is TGTGCCAGCGGACAGGGACGGGAGACCCAGTACTTC. Translated: CASGQGRETQYF.

The V call is TRBV12-2, the J call TRBJ1-2; TRBD1 is taken as the D call from the table, unchecked against the DNA. TRBV12-2 is a pseudogene locus. The CDR3 contains 9 residues. The CDR3 DNA reads TGTGGGGGCAAGGATGGCTACACCTTC. Protein sequence: CGGKDGYTF.

This clone came up once. V and J are TRBV4-1 and TRBJ2-7, with D possibly matching TRBD1 (6 bases). The V and J ends lost 2 bases and 4 bases respectively, with 15 bases between them. This CDR3 is built from 15 residues. Germline loops: CDR1 MGHRA, CDR2 YSYEKL. CDR3 sequence (DNA): TGCGCCAGCAGCCAACAGGATGAACAGGGTTACGAGCAGTACTTC. This encodes CASSQQDEQGYEQYF.

The gene calls are TRBV5-4 and TRBJ2-2; 10 bases fit TRBD1. Per the germline V gene, CDR1 is SGHNT and CDR2 is YYREEE (reference sequence). The V and J ends lost 4 bases and 7 bases, in that order; junction bases with no gene match: 10. The CDR3 is made up of 16 amino acids. The CDR3 sequence: CASSRDRTGGDGELFF. DNA of the CDR3: TGTGCCAGCAGCCGAGACAGGACAGGGGGGGACGGGGAGCTGTTTTTT.

The V and J genes are TRBV27 and TRBJ2-7; TRBD2 matches 9 bases. Per germline, CDR1 MNHEY and CDR2 SMNVEV (reference sequence). The V segment lost 6 bases and the J segment 2 bases; nucleotides outside the gene matches: 8. This CDR3 has 15 residues. The CDR3 loop is CASSPRTSVTYEQYF. DNA of the CDR3: TGTGCCAGCAGCCCCAGGACTAGCGTCACCTACGAGCAGTACTTC.

With respect to this clone: Sequence at one end of the junction differs from germline and may be a read error. J is TRBJ2-7 and V is TRBV7-9; a possible D gene is TRBD2 (6 bases). CDR1 SEHNR and CDR2 FQNEAQ come from the germline V gene (reference sequence). This CDR3 is built from 14 residues. In DNA form, the CDR3 reads TGTTCCAGCAGCTTAGGTGGCGGGATGGACGAGCAGTACTTC. It yields the protein CSSSLGGGMDEQYF. Looking up the rest from reference TRBV7-9 and TRBJ2-7 gives the full variable domain: DTGVSQNPRHKITKRGQNVTFRCDPISEHNRLYWYRQTLGQGPEFLTYFQNEAQLEKSRLLSDRFSAERPKGSFSTLEIQRTEQGDSAMYLCSSSLGGGMDEQYFGPGTRLTVT.

The chain employs TRBV5-6 and TRBJ1-4, with D perhaps TRBD1 (5 bases). Germline V gene data show CDR1 as SGHDT and CDR2 as YYEEEE. V dropped 4 bases and J dropped 6 bases, with 13 bases sitting between them. The CDR3 runs to 14 residues. CDR3 region: CASSRQGWDEKLFF. CDR3 coding DNA: TGTGCCAGCAGCCGCCAGGGTTGGGATGAAAAACTGTTTTTT.